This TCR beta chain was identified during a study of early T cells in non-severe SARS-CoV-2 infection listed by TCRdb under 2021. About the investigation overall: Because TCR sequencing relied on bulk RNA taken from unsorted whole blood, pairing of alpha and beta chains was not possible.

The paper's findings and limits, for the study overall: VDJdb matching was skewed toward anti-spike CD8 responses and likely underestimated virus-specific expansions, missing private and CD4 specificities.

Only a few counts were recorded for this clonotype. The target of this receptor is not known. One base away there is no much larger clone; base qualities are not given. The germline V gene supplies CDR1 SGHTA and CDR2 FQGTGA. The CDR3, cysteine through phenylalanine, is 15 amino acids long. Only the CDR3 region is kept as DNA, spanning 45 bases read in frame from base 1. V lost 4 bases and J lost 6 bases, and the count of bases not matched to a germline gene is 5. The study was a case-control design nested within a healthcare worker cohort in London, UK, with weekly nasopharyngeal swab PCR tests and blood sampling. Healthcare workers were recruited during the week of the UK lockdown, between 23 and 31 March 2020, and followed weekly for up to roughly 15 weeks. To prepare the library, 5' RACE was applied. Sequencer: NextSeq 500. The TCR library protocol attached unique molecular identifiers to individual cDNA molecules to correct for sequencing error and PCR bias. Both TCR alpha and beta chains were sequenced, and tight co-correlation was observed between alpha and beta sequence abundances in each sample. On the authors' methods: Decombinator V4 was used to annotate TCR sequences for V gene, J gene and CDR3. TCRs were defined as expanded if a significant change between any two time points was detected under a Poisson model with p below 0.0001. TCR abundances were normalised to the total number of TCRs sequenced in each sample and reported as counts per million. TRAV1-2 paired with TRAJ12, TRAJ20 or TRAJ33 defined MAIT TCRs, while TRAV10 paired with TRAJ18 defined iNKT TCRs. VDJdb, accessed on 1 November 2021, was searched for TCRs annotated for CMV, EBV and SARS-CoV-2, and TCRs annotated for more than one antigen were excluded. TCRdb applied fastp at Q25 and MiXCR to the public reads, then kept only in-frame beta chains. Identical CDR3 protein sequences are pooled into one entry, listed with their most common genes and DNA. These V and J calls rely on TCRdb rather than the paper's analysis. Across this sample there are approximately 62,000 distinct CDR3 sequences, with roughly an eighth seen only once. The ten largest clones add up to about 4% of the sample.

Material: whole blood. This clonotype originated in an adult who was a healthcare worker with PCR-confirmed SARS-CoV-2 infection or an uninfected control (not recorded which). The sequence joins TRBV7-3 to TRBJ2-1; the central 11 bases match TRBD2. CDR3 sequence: CASSSGLADRNEQFF. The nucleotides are TGTGCCAGCAGCTCGGGACTAGCGGACCGCAATGAGCAGTTCTTC.